This T cell receptor (beta chain) was sequenced in a study of cytomegalovirus exposure and HLA in healthy donors. Study outcomes and limitations: Reportedly, fewer N-insertions than the roughly 600-donor mean appeared in an Asian-associated ancestry cluster in a later analysis. Some V segments (TRBV6-2 and TRBV6-3 among them) were excluded as indistinguishable.

The PCR had 60 Vbeta and 13 Jbeta primers. The assay was immunoSEQ multiplex PCR, and TCRdb's table has in-frame clones only and misses some. The table for this sample gives some 130,000 clones. Germline V gene sequence: CDR1 SSHAT, CDR2 FNYEAQ (reference sequence). This CDR3 region has 19 residues. V shed 2 bases, J shed 0 bases, and the junction held 11 bases outside the gene matches. Turning to this clone: The antigen remains unidentified.

The clonotype comes from a man in his late teens or twenties in good health and CMV-seronegative. Sequenced: PBMCs. The V and J genes are TRBV7-7 and TRBJ2-2; 8 bases are shared with TRBD1. The CDR3 region is CASSLRAQGANPNTGELFF. CDR3 in DNA: TGTGCCAGCAGCTTACGGGCCCAGGGGGCCAACCCGAACACCGGGGAGCTGTTTTTT.